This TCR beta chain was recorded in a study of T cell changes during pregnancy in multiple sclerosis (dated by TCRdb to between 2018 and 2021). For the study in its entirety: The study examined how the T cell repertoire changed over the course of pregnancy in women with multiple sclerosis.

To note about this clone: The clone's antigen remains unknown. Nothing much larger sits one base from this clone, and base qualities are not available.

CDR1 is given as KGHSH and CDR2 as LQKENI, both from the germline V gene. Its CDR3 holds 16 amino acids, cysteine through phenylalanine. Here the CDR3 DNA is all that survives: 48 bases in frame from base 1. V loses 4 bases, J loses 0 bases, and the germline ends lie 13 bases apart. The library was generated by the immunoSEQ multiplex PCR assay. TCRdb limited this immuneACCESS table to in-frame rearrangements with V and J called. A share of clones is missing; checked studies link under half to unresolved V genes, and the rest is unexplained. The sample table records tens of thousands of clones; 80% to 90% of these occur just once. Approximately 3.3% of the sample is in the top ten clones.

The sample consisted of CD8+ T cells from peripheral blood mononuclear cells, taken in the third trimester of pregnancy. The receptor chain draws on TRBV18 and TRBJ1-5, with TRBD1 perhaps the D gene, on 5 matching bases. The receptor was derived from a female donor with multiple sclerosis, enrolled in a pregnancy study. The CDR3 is CASSRAQGYSNQPQHF. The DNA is TGTGCCAGCTCACGAGCCCAGGGTTATAGCAATCAGCCCCAGCATTTT.